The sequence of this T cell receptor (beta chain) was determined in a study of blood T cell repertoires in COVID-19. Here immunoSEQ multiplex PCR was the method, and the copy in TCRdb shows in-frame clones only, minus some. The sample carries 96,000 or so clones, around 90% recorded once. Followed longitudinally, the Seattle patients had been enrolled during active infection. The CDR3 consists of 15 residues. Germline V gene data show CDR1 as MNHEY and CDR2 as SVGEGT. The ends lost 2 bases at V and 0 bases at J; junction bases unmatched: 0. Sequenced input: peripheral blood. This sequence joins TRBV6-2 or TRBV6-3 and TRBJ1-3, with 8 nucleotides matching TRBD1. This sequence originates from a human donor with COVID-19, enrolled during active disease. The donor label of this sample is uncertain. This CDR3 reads CASSYDRGSGNTIYF. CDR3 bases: TGTGCCAGCAGTTACGACAGGGGCTCTGGAAACACCATATATTTT.